This is a list of T cell receptor beta chains from one sample in a study of cytomegalovirus exposure and HLA in healthy donors. Produced via immunoSEQ multiplex PCR; TCRdb's table is partial and in-frame only. This table has about 91,000 clones, around 68% appearing once. Sequenced sample: PBMCs. The receptors were sampled from a female donor in good health and CMV-seronegative. Each CDR3 is given without its conserved first and last residue. The order of the fields is J gene, V gene, CDR3 length, CDR3 protein.

j_gene: TRBJ2-2
v_gene: TRBV6-4
len: 13
CDR3aa: ASSVGQGETGELF

j_gene: TRBJ1-2
v_gene: TRBV29-1
len: 9
CDR3aa: SAGTDYGYT

j_gene: TRBJ2-7
v_gene: TRBV28
len: 10
CDR3aa: ASAAGYYEQY

j_gene: TRBJ2-3
v_gene: TRBV28
len: 13
CDR3aa: ASSLRRVLTDTQY

j_gene: TRBJ1-2
v_gene: TRBV28
len: 11
CDR3aa: ASSFGGVLGYT

j_gene: TRBJ1-2
v_gene: TRBV27
len: 11
CDR3aa: ASSWTGSNGYT

j_gene: TRBJ1-5
v_gene: TRBV28
len: 13
CDR3aa: ASGFGTGQNQPQH

j_gene: TRBJ1-1
v_gene: TRBV7-2
len: 14
CDR3aa: ASTQGTGGAYTEAF

j_gene: TRBJ2-3
v_gene: TRBV27
len: 17
CDR3aa: ASSTTPTRLVVESNTQY

j_gene: TRBJ2-7
v_gene: TRBV11-2
len: 12
CDR3aa: ASSLGWGGSEQY

j_gene: TRBJ1-1
v_gene: TRBV28
len: 9
CDR3aa: ASTTFSGAF

j_gene: TRBJ2-3
v_gene: TRBV2
len: 16
CDR3aa: ASSEFPTLAGGADTQY

j_gene: TRBJ2-5
v_gene: TRBV15
len: 13
CDR3aa: ATSRGTGDIETQY

j_gene: TRBJ2-4
v_gene: TRBV4-3
len: 13
CDR3aa: ASSQGGQGPYIRY

j_gene: TRBJ2-5
v_gene: TRBV6-1
len: 13
CDR3aa: ASSELAGDQETQY

j_gene: TRBJ1-2
v_gene: TRBV29-1
len: 10
CDR3aa: SVPQGAYGYT

j_gene: TRBJ2-2
v_gene: TRBV4-3
len: 15
CDR3aa: ASSQGVAGGPNGELF

j_gene: TRBJ1-2
v_gene: TRBV27
len: 13
CDR3aa: ASSLTRQGAGGYT

j_gene: TRBJ1-1
v_gene: TRBV11-3
len: 11
CDR3aa: ASSLDLSTEAF

j_gene: TRBJ2-1
v_gene: TRBV18
len: 12
CDR3aa: ASSRDRGVNEQF

j_gene: TRBJ2-6
v_gene: TRBV9
len: 14
CDR3aa: ASSPRRVSGANVLT

j_gene: TRBJ2-1
v_gene: TRBV7-9
len: 15
CDR3aa: ASSDTSGGKVGNEQF

j_gene: TRBJ1-1
v_gene: TRBV5-1
len: 13
CDR3aa: ASSFSPGQGTEAF

j_gene: TRBJ1-3
v_gene: TRBV10-2
len: 11
CDR3aa: ASRPRGADTIY

j_gene: TRBJ1-5
v_gene: TRBV29-1
len: 14
CDR3aa: SVVWTGRNSNQPQH

j_gene: TRBJ2-2
v_gene: TRBV7-9
len: 14
CDR3aa: ASSLSSNTNTGELF

j_gene: TRBJ1-1
v_gene: TRBV18
len: 15
CDR3aa: ASSLLGGKGTNTEAF

j_gene: TRBJ1-1
v_gene: TRBV27
len: 11
CDR3aa: ASSFSGGRRAF

j_gene: TRBJ2-1
v_gene: TRBV29-1
len: 13
CDR3aa: SVEVVAGIYNEQF

j_gene: TRBJ2-7
v_gene: TRBV6-1
len: 13
CDR3aa: ASSPGGGPPYEQY

j_gene: TRBJ1-5
v_gene: TRBV2
len: 12
CDR3aa: ASSEDGENQPQH

j_gene: TRBJ2-1
v_gene: TRBV11-3
len: 10
CDR3aa: ASSPIGDEQF

j_gene: TRBJ2-6
v_gene: TRBV2
len: 15
CDR3aa: ASSEDTGPSRANVLT

j_gene: TRBJ1-1
v_gene: TRBV6-5
len: 12
CDR3aa: ASSPQGGWTEAF

j_gene: TRBJ2-1
v_gene: TRBV10-3
len: 11
CDR3aa: AISEPGGNEQF

j_gene: TRBJ2-5
v_gene: TRBV7-6
len: 15
CDR3aa: ASSLRGTATSQETQY

j_gene: TRBJ1-1
v_gene: TRBV2
len: 11
CDR3aa: ANIRQGGTEAF

j_gene: TRBJ1-3
v_gene: TRBV5-6
len: 13
CDR3aa: ASSSTRVSGNTIY

j_gene: TRBJ2-5
v_gene: TRBV10-3
len: 11
CDR3aa: AISTPYQETQY